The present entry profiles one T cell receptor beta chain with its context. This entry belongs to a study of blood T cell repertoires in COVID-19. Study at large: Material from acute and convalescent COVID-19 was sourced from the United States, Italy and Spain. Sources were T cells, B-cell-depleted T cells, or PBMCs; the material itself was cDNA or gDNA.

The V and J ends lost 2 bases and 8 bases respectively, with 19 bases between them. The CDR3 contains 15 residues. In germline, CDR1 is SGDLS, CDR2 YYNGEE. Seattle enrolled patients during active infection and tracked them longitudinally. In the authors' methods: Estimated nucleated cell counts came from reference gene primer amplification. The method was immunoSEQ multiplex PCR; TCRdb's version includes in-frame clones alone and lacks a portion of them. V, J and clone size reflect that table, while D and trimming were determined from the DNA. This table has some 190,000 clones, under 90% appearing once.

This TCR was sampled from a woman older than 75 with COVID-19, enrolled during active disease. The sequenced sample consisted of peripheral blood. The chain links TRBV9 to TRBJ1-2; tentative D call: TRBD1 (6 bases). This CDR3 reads CASSVYDRSEKGYTF. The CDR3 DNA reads TGTGCCAGCAGCGTCTACGACAGGTCGGAAAAGGGCTACACCTTC. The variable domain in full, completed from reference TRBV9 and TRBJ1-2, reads DSGVTQTPKHLITATGQRVTLRCSPRSGDLSVYWYQQSLDQGLQFLIQYYNGEERAKGNILERFSAQQFPDLHSELNLSSLELGDSALYFCASSVYDRSEKGYTFGSGTRLTVV.